One and the same sample provided the 29 T cell receptor beta chains below, sequenced in a study of regulatory dendritic cells for organ transplantation. Sequencing was performed with immunoSEQ multiplex PCR; in TCRdb, only in-frame clones are kept and a portion is missing. Among fewer than 40,000 clones listed, just over 90% were seen once. The sample was naive CD8+ T cells from blood. Subset in this sample: CD45RA+ naive T cells. Receptors originate from a human donor in good health.

The rearrangement links TRBV6-5 to TRBJ1-2; 9 bases are a match to TRBD1. The CDR3 consists of 15 residues. The V gene's germline CDR1 is MNHEY and CDR2 SVGAGI. J was trimmed by 6 bases and V by 0 bases; bases with no gene match: 5. CDR3 amino acids: CASSYSGQGEHGYTF. CDR3 in DNA: TGTGCCAGCAGTTACTCGGGACAGGGCGAGCATGGCTACACCTTC.

The CDR3 nucleotides read TGTGCCAGCAGTTGGAAACTCGACAGGCGAGAGCAGTTCTTC. Translation gives CASSWKLDRREQFF. The rearrangement uses TRBV27 and TRBJ2-1; possibly TRBD1 for D (6 bases). The V end was cut by 4 bases, the J end by 10 bases, with 17 bases between. The CDR3 is made up of 14 amino acids. The V gene's germline CDR1 is MNHEY and CDR2 SMNVEV (reference sequence).

This chain connects TRBV9 to TRBJ2-3; 11 bases match TRBD2. The CDR3 extends over 16 amino acids. Trimming took 3 bases from V and 2 from J; bases not matched to a gene: 5. Germline assignment: CDR1 SGDLS and CDR2 YYNGEE. The DNA of the CDR3 is TGTGCCAGCAGCGAGGGGACTAGCGGAAACACAGATACGCAGTATTTT. Translated: CASSEGTSGNTDTQYF.

The J gene is TRBJ2-7, the V gene TRBV27; D is unclear. CDR1 MNHEY and CDR2 SMNVEV come from the germline V gene (reference sequence). The V end was cut by 3 bases, the J end by 2 bases, with 17 bases between. The CDR3 loop spans 16 amino acids. The CDR3 nucleotides read TGTGCCAGCAGTTTTTCTTTGCAGAGTCTACCCTACGAGCAGTACTTC. It is translated as CASSFSLQSLPYEQYF.

In this sample, this clone turned up a few times. The V call is TRBV19, the J call TRBJ1-1; TRBD1 is a possible D gene (5 bases). This CDR3 comprises 16 residues. Germline CDR1 LNHDA, CDR2 SQIVND (reference sequence). Trimming left V 2 bases short and J 6 bases short, with 19 bases between. The CDR3 sequence is CASSISFGGGGAEAFF. The CDR3 region has the DNA TGTGCCAGTAGTATATCCTTCGGCGGGGGAGGAGCTGAAGCTTTCTTT.

V gene TRBV4-3 combines with J gene TRBJ2-2; 14 bases are shared with TRBD2. The junction had 11 bases not matched to a gene; V was cut back by 4 bases and J by 4 bases. The CDR3 loop spans 19 amino acids. Per the germline V gene, CDR1 is LGHNA and CDR2 is YSLEER. The CDR3 here is CASSPGLAGDALSTGELFF. The CDR3 DNA reads TGCGCCAGCAGCCCGGGACTAGCGGGGGATGCTTTAAGCACCGGGGAGCTGTTTTTT.

V and J are TRBV27 and TRBJ2-3, with 7 bases identical to TRBD2. This CDR3 comprises 15 residues. After removal of 3 bases from V and 4 bases from J, the junction contained 7 bases not matched to a gene. Germline V gene sequence: CDR1 MNHEY, CDR2 SMNVEV (reference sequence). CDR3 sequence reads: CASSFSMGGADTQYF. Written as DNA, the CDR3 is TGTGCCAGCAGTTTTAGCATGGGAGGGGCAGATACGCAGTATTTT.

The gene calls are TRBV2 and TRBJ1-2; 8 bases agree with TRBD1. CDR1 and CDR2 (germline): SNHLY, FYNNEI. The ends lost 6 bases at V and 4 bases at J; junction bases unmatched: 7. This CDR3 has 14 amino acids. In DNA form, the CDR3 reads TGTGCCAGCAGCTTGACAGGGGTAGTCTATGGCTACACCTTC. It encodes CASSLTGVVYGYTF.

The chain has TRBV7-9 and TRBJ2-5; TRBD2 might be the D (6 bases). CDR3 length equals 13 residues. The V end lost 6 bases, the J end lost 11 bases, and 19 bases lay between the germline ends. Germline assignment: CDR1 SEHNR and CDR2 FQNEAQ (reference sequence). This CDR3 is CASSPTTFREQYF. CDR3 sequence (DNA): TGTGCCAGCAGTCCTACTACTTTCCGGGAGCAGTACTTC.

The rearrangement joins TRBV29-1 to TRBJ2-1, with no clear D. V was pared by 2 bases and J by 7 bases, with 9 bases between. The V gene's germline CDR1 is SQVTM and CDR2 ANQGSEA. The CDR3 sequence is 12 residues long. The CDR3 bases are TGCAGCGTTGAATTCTCTTGGAATGAGCAGTTCTTC. Its protein product is CSVEFSWNEQFF.

CDR3 nucleotide sequence: TGTGCCAGCAGCTCGGAACTAGCGGGGGTCACAGATACGCAGTATTTT. This gives the protein CASSSELAGVTDTQYF. The chain recombines TRBV13 with TRBJ2-3, with TRBD2 identical over 11 bases. J was trimmed by 2 bases and V by 4 bases; bases with no gene match: 5. This CDR3 spans 16 amino acids. CDR1 and CDR2 (germline): PRHDT, FYEKMQ (reference sequence).

With respect to this clone: The DNA is omitted, as the CDR3 cannot be located on it reliably, and the CDR3 follows TCRdb's listing. The CDR3 region is CASRLEVGPGTGELFF. The rearrangement links TRBV12-2 to TRBJ2-2; TRBD2 is the table's D call and was not checked against the DNA. TRBV12-2 is termed a pseudogene. The CDR3 length equals 16 residues, ends included.

The chain combines TRBV29-1 with TRBJ2-7; TRBD1 or TRBD2 may be the D gene (5 bases each). Germline V lookup: CDR1 SQVTM, CDR2 ANQGSEA. Trimming stripped 6 bases from V and 1 base from J, with 10 bases between. The CDR3 spans 12 residues. The CDR3 loop reads CSVGTESYEQYF. The CDR3 DNA sequence: TGCAGCGTGGGGACGGAATCCTACGAGCAGTACTTC.

The genes are TRBV30 and TRBJ1-4; no definite D call. Germline CDR1 and CDR2: GTSNPN and SVGIG (reference sequence). With 4 bases removed from V and 4 bases from J, the gap between germline ends came to 7 bases. The CDR3 is 12 residues long. This chain's CDR3 is CAWNYYNEKLFF. CDR3 bases: TGTGCCTGGAACTATTATAATGAAAAACTGTTTTTT.

This clone has a handful of counts. The V gene is TRBV2, the J gene TRBJ1-5, with D possibly matching TRBD1 (6 bases). CDR1 SNHLY and CDR2 FYNNEI come from the germline V gene. Deletions cut 6 bases from V and 0 bases from J, with 15 bases between. This CDR3 has 16 residues. The CDR3 here is CASSEGTLYSNQPQHF. In nucleotides, the CDR3 is TGTGCCAGCAGCGAGGGGACACTGTATAGCAATCAGCCCCAGCATTTT. Full variable domain (remainder filled in from reference TRBV2 and TRBJ1-5): EPEVTQTPSHQVTQMGQEVILRCVPISNHLYFYWYRQILGQKVEFLVSFYNNEISEKSEIFDDQFSVERPDGSNFTLKIRSTKLEDSAMYFCASSEGTLYSNQPQHFGDGTRLSIL.

This chain uses TRBV28 with TRBJ2-3; 7 positions agree with TRBD1. The CDR3 loop spans 17 amino acids. The germline V gene has CDR1 MDHEN and CDR2 SYDVKM. V lost 6 bases, J lost 0 bases, and 12 bases stayed unmatched. The CDR3 DNA sequence: TGTGCCAGCAGAACGGACAGGCCTGGCTATAGCACAGATACGCAGTATTTT. It specifies CASRTDRPGYSTDTQYF.

The chain has TRBV27 and TRBJ1-2; D is undetermined. V lost 0 bases to trimming and J lost 3 bases, with 11 bases between them. Germline CDR1 reads MNHEY; CDR2 reads SMNVEV (reference sequence). The CDR3 length is 15 residues. CDR3: CASSLSIEGHYGYTF. In DNA form, the CDR3 reads TGTGCCAGCAGTTTATCGATAGAGGGTCACTATGGCTACACCTTC.

The chain employs TRBV5-1 and TRBJ1-1, with D tentatively TRBD1 (5 bases). Germline lookup yields CDR1 SGHRS and CDR2 YFSETQ. The CDR3 covers 17 residues. Between the trimmed V and J ends, which lost 0 bases and 0 bases, there was a span of 15 bases. In DNA form, the CDR3 reads TGCGCCAGCAGCTTGGCAGGGCGGGGGTTGGTGAACACTGAAGCTTTCTTT. Its protein product is CASSLAGRGLVNTEAFF. The full variable domain, completed using reference TRBV5-1 and TRBJ1-1, is KAGVTQTPRYLIKTRGQQVTLSCSPISGHRSVSWYQQTPGQGLQFLFEYFSETQRNKGNFPGRFSGRQFSNSRSEMNVSTLELGDSALYLCASSLAGRGLVNTEAFFGQGTRLTVV.

The chain joins TRBV4-3 to TRBJ2-7; TRBD1 agrees at 10 bases. CDR1 and CDR2 (germline): LGHNA, YSLEER. J was trimmed by 3 bases and V by 4 bases; bases with no gene match: 6. This CDR3 contains 15 residues. CDR3: CASSPGRDRGYEQYF. CDR3 in DNA: TGCGCCAGCAGCCCCGGCCGGGACAGGGGCTACGAGCAGTACTTC.

The rearrangement links TRBV6-5 to TRBJ2-3, with D possibly matching TRBD1 (5 bases). From germline, CDR1 is MNHEY and CDR2 SVGAGI. This CDR3 has 14 residues. Between the trimmed V and J ends, which lost 5 bases and 0 bases, there was a span of 9 bases. The CDR3 loop is CASSLGDSTDTQYF. In DNA, the CDR3 is TGTGCCAGCAGTCTAGGGGATAGCACAGATACGCAGTATTTT.

This chain connects TRBV14 to TRBJ1-1, with D unresolved. CDR1 SGHDN and CDR2 FVKESK come from the germline V gene. The V end lost 4 bases, the J end lost 1 base, and 19 bases lay between the germline ends. The CDR3 extends over 17 amino acids. CDR3 DNA sequence: TGTGCCAGCAGCCTCGTTGCGGGGTGGGCGGCGAACACTGAAGCTTTCTTT. The encoded protein is CASSLVAGWAANTEAFF.

The V and J genes are TRBV7-2 and TRBJ2-7, with 14 bases lining up with TRBD2. There are 15 residues in the CDR3. V shed 5 bases, J shed 3 bases, and the junction held 3 bases outside the gene matches. CDR1 is SGHTA, CDR2 FQGNSA, per germline. CDR3 sequence (DNA): TGTGCCAGCAGCACCGGACTAGCGGGAGGCTACGAGCAGTACTTC. Protein: CASSTGLAGGYEQYF.

The V gene is TRBV6-5, the J gene TRBJ1-2, with D maybe TRBD1 (6 bases). Between the trimmed V and J ends, which lost 2 bases and 6 bases, there was a span of 16 bases. This CDR3 is 15 amino acids long. Germline assignment: CDR1 MNHEY and CDR2 SVGAGI. CDR3 bases: TGTGCCAGCAGTTACCAGGGAGGGGGAATGGATGGCTACACCTTC. Its translation: CASSYQGGGMDGYTF.

The J gene is TRBJ2-3, the V gene TRBV29-1, with D maybe TRBD1 (5 bases). The CDR3 runs to 16 residues. Germline V gene lookup returns CDR1 SQVTM and CDR2 ANQGSEA. Trimming removed 3 bases at V and 0 bases at J, with 16 bases between. DNA of the CDR3: TGCAGCGTTGATTCAAACGCGCCAGGGAGCACAGATACGCAGTATTTT. Amino acids: CSVDSNAPGSTDTQYF.

This chain connects TRBV6-5 to TRBJ2-3, with 8 bases that match TRBD2. V was pared by 5 bases and J by 1 base, with 5 bases of the junction left unmatched. Germline CDR1 MNHEY, CDR2 SVGAGI. The length of the CDR3 is 15 residues. In nucleotides, the CDR3 is TGTGCCAGCAGTCGAACGACTAGCGGCACAGATACGCAGTATTTT. It yields the protein CASSRTTSGTDTQYF.

The rearrangement joins TRBV4-1 to TRBJ2-7; D tentatively reads TRBD1 or TRBD2 (5 bases each). The CDR3 is made up of 14 amino acids. In germline, CDR1 is MGHRA, CDR2 YSYEKL. Trimming took off 3 bases at V and 3 bases at J, with 12 bases between the two ends. CDR3 sequence (DNA): TGCGCCAGCAGCCACCGGGGCACAGGCTACGAGCAGTACTTC. Encoded protein: CASSHRGTGYEQYF.

V and J are TRBV9 and TRBJ1-6, with 7 nucleotides matching TRBD1. The trim removed 3 bases at V and 10 bases at J, leaving 13 bases unmatched. Germline V lookup: CDR1 SGDLS, CDR2 YYNGEE. The CDR3 is 16 residues long. CDR3 sequence reads: CASSDPTGTVGSPLHF. The CDR3 DNA is TGTGCCAGCAGCGATCCTACCGGGACAGTCGGATCACCCCTCCACTTT.

In the case of this clone: At the DNA level, this CDR3 is encoded by other sequences in the same sample as well. This chain connects TRBV9 to TRBJ2-7, with D perhaps matching TRBD1 or TRBD2 (5 bases each). CDR1 and CDR2 from the germline V gene are SGDLS and YYNGEE. This CDR3 contains 15 residues. V lost 0 bases to trimming and J lost 4 bases, with 14 bases between them. The CDR3 loop reads CASSVAGTSGYEQYF. The CDR3 DNA is TGTGCCAGCAGCGTAGCTGGGACCTCCGGTTACGAGCAGTACTTC.

V usage is TRBV30 and J usage is TRBJ2-5; D not certain. The CDR3 consists of 12 residues. V was cut by 2 bases and J by 3 bases, with 7 bases left in between. The germline gives CDR1 GTSNPN, CDR2 SVGIG (reference sequence). Written as DNA, the CDR3 is TGTGCCTGGAGTTCACCCGAAGAGACCCAGTACTTC. Translated: CAWSSPEETQYF.